This T cell receptor (beta chain) was retrieved from a study of OX40 agonist ivuxolimab in advanced cancers. Turning to the study itself: Clinicians treated patients with ivuxolimab, an agonistic anti-OX40 (CD134) antibody. Whole-study results and caveats: Certain nonresponders likewise exhibited a low normalized T-cell clonal expansion. Clonal expansion in partial responders at 0.1-3.0 mg/kg ranked among the lowest.

Regarding this clone: Its target is unknown.

Assay: immunoSEQ multiplex PCR; the TCRdb copy retains only in-frame clones and omits some. In the table there are around 61,000 clones, 82% of which are singletons. This TCR derives from an adult with an advanced solid tumor such as melanoma, head and neck, liver or kidney cancer. The starting material was CD4+ or CD8+ T cells sorted from blood, obtained in a trial of the OX40 agonist ivuxolimab.

The CDR3 nucleotides read TGTGCCAGCAGCCTTATTGGAGGGGATAGAGAGACCCAGTACTTC. Translating it yields CASSLIGGDRETQYF. The genes are TRBV7-9 and TRBJ2-5; possibly TRBD2 for D (6 bases). V lost 5 bases, J lost 4 bases, and 17 bases lay in between. CDR3 size: 15 residues. Germline V gene sequence: CDR1 SEHNR, CDR2 FQNEAQ (reference sequence).